What follows describes a single T cell receptor (beta chain). This entry belongs to a study of control samples from healthy donors and cancer patients. CDR1 is SNHLY and CDR2 is FYNNEI in the germline V gene. Trimming pared 8 bases from V and 3 bases from J, leaving 7 bases between. This CDR3 has 12 amino acids. Assay used: immunoSEQ multiplex PCR; TCRdb lists only in-frame clones, some missing. The sample shows about 140,000 clones, about nine tenths of them seen only once. The rearrangement joins TRBV2 to TRBJ2-2; D remains ambiguous. The sequence came from a man aged 25-40 years in good health. The material sequenced was blood. CDR3 sequence: CASGRDTGELFF. CDR3 sequence (DNA): TGTGCCAGCGGCCGGGACACCGGGGAGCTGTTTTTT. The full variable domain, completed using reference TRBV2 and TRBJ2-2, is EPEVTQTPSHQVTQMGQEVILRCVPISNHLYFYWYRQILGQKVEFLVSFYNNEISEKSEIFDDQFSVERPDGSNFTLKIRSTKLEDSAMYFCASGRDTGELFFGEGSRLTVL.